This T cell receptor beta chain was identified in a study of T cell repertoires in cytomegalovirus infection. Whole-study context: The study used recently identified HLA-C-restricted and well-studied HLA-B-restricted CMV epitopes.

J gave up 5 bases and V 5 bases, and 3 bases lay outside the gene matches. The CDR3 runs 12 residues. The germline V gene has CDR1 MDHEN and CDR2 SYDVKM. This clonotype occurred a few times. Its target is unknown. Study-level results: HLA-C-restricted CMV clonotypes gave the most frequent clonotype in two of eight donors.

MiXCR, applied by TCRdb to the reads, yields one record per CDR3 protein. The sample has roughly 45,000 distinct CDR3 sequences, 20% to 25% seen once. This chain connects TRBV28 to TRBJ2-7; 7 nucleotides agree with TRBD2. The sample in question was CD8+ T cells from cultured PBMCs, obtained from culture after CMV antigen stimulation. This TCR derives from a human donor in good health (CMV status not recorded). Some clones in this sample may be carry-over from other donors' samples. Written as DNA, the CDR3 is TGTGCCAGCAGTCCCCGGGGGGACGAGCAGTACTTC. It codes for CASSPRGDEQYF.